Below, 26 T cell receptor beta chains from the same sample are listed, as sequenced in a study of T cells in Graves' hyperthyroidism and ophthalmopathy. The investigators amplified TCR beta CDR3 regions from RNA transcripts. With the HTBI primer set, the TCR CDR3 went through a first round of RT-PCR. TCRdb re-derived calls from the multiplex PCR reads in MiXCR, one entry per CDR3 protein. In the table there are 250,000 to 300,000 distinct CDR3 sequences, around 19% of which are singletons. Material: blood. The receptors come from a man over 45 with Graves' ophthalmopathy.

The table lists this clonotype with a few counts. CDR3 loop: CASSLTGGLREQFF. DNA for the CDR3: TGTGCCAGCAGCTTAACGGGAGGTCTCCGGGAGCAGTTCTTC. This chain links TRBV7-8 with TRBJ2-1; 7 nucleotides align to TRBD2. The CDR3 totals 14 residues. J gave up 10 bases and V 2 bases, and 8 bases lay outside the gene matches. CDR1 and CDR2 (germline): SGHVS, FQNEAQ.

This clonotype was seen many times. The chain employs TRBV5-5 and TRBJ2-1; 7 nucleotides agree with TRBD1. J lost 5 bases, V lost 0 bases, and 5 bases had no gene match. The V gene's germline CDR1 is SGHKS and CDR2 YYEKEE (reference sequence). The CDR3 has 15 residues. The CDR3 reads CASSLVPGTDNEQFF. The CDR3 region has the DNA TGTGCCAGCAGCTTGGTTCCCGGGACAGACAATGAGCAGTTCTTC.

The genes are TRBV20-1 and TRBJ2-5; the match to TRBD2 covers 9 bases. The trim removed 4 bases at V and 7 bases at J, leaving 4 bases unmatched. The CDR3 consists of 12 residues. From germline, CDR1 is DFQATT and CDR2 SNEGSKA (reference sequence). The CDR3 reads CSATSSGTTQYF. Written as DNA, the CDR3 is TGCAGTGCTACTTCTAGCGGGACGACCCAGTACTTC.

This clonotype was seen repeatedly, ten times or more. The V gene is TRBV12-3 or TRBV12-4, the J gene TRBJ2-3, with D perhaps TRBD1 (8 bases). Trimming left V 5 bases short and J 4 bases short, with 25 bases between. The CDR3 runs 18 residues. In DNA, the CDR3 is TGTGCCAGCAGTCCCCACCCAGGGGGCGGGAGAGGCGCAGATACGCAGTATTTT. This encodes CASSPHPGGGRGADTQYF.

The sample holds many counts of this clonotype. The V gene is TRBV3-1, the J gene TRBJ2-3; no firm D call. The CDR3 covers 14 residues. V shed 4 bases and J shed 4 bases, with 12 bases lying between them. Germline-derived CDR1 and CDR2 are LGHDT and YNNKEL (reference sequence). This CDR3 is CASSPGWRADTQYF. For the CDR3, the DNA is TGTGCCAGCAGCCCCGGTTGGCGCGCAGATACGCAGTATTTT.

The chain combines TRBV9 with TRBJ2-1; 7 bases map to TRBD2. The CDR3 has 15 residues. Germline assignment: CDR1 SGDLS and CDR2 YYNGEE. V dropped 0 bases and J dropped 7; count of bases not matched to a gene: 7. The CDR3 reads CASSVALAEGNEQFF. CDR3 sequence (DNA): TGTGCCAGCAGCGTAGCCCTAGCGGAGGGAAATGAGCAGTTCTTC. Full variable domain (outside the CDR3, taken from reference TRBV9 and TRBJ2-1): DSGVTQTPKHLITATGQRVTLRCSPRSGDLSVYWYQQSLDQGLQFLIQYYNGEERAKGNILERFSAQQFPDLHSELNLSSLELGDSALYFCASSVALAEGNEQFFGPGTRLTVL.

This clonotype appeared a few times. The chain recombines TRBV24-1 with TRBJ2-7; D assignment may be TRBD1 or TRBD2 (5 bases each). The V end lost 5 bases, the J end lost 4 bases, and 5 bases lay between the germline ends. Germline CDR1 reads KGHDR; CDR2 reads SFDVKD. This CDR3 contains 11 residues. CDR3 residues: CATSGGYEQYF. CDR3 in DNA: TGTGCCACCAGTGGGGGGTACGAGCAGTACTTC.

The chain recombines TRBV15 with TRBJ2-1, with a weak D call TRBD1 (7 bases). Germline loops: CDR1 LNHNV, CDR2 YYDKDF (reference sequence). Trimming shortened V by 5 bases and J by 8 bases, and 13 bases separated the two germline ends. The CDR3 covers 13 residues. CDR3 in amino acids: CATSVQGGDEQFF. The DNA for the CDR3 is TGTGCCACCAGCGTTCAGGGGGGCGATGAGCAGTTCTTC.

A word on this clonotype: A single base separates this from a much larger clone, so it may be a read error. The chain has TRBV7-6 and TRBJ2-3, with TRBD1 as a possible D gene (6 bases). The J call may not be correct, given that the DNA end is closer to TRBJ1-5. This CDR3 contains 15 residues. CDR1 is SGHVS and CDR2 is FNYEAQ in the germline V gene. Here the CDR3 reads CASSLSGEGGDTQHF. CDR3 DNA sequence: TGTGCCAGCAGCTTATCGGGAGAGGGGGGAGATACGCAGCATTTT.

This clonotype was seen ten or more times. This rearrangement joins TRBV5-1 to TRBJ2-2; D gene uncertain. Between the trimmed V and J ends, which lost 4 bases and 3 bases, there was a span of 13 bases. The CDR3 is made up of 15 amino acids. The germline V gene has CDR1 SGHRS and CDR2 YFSETQ. In nucleotides, the CDR3 is TGCGCCAGCAGCGGCCGGGCAAGGGACACCGGGGAGCTGTTTTTT. This sequence encodes CASSGRARDTGELFF.

This clonotype was seen a handful of times. This sequence joins TRBV14 and TRBJ2-2; a possible D gene is TRBD1 (5 bases). The CDR3 covers 16 residues. Trimming removed 5 bases from V and 4 bases from J, with 17 bases in between. Germline assignment: CDR1 SGHDN and CDR2 FVKESK. CDR3 residues: CASSSYKGRVTGELFF. The CDR3 region has the DNA TGTGCCAGCAGCTCGTACAAGGGGCGAGTCACCGGGGAGCTGTTTTTT.

This rearrangement joins TRBV29-1 to TRBJ2-7; D is ambiguous. V lost 5 bases and J lost 0, with 5 bases in between. Germline CDR1 and CDR2: SQVTM and ANQGSEA. CDR3 length: 11 residues. The CDR3 bases are TGCAGCGTTCACAGCTCCTACGAGCAGTACTTC. Translation: CSVHSSYEQYF.

The CDR3 reads CASSSGLAGGHYEQYF. The CDR3 coding sequence is TGTGCCAGCAGCTCAGGACTAGCGGGAGGTCACTACGAGCAGTACTTC. The chain recombines TRBV7-2 with TRBJ2-7; 14 bases agree with TRBD2. J lost 3 bases, V lost 4 bases, and 5 bases had no gene match. Germline values: CDR1 SGHTA, CDR2 FQGNSA. The CDR3 loop spans 16 amino acids.

This clonotype was detected a few times. This chain links TRBV7-2 with TRBJ1-3; D is ambiguous. Trimming pared 5 bases from V and 3 bases from J, leaving 11 bases between. The CDR3 spans 14 residues. Germline V gene sequence: CDR1 SGHTA, CDR2 FQGNSA. CDR3 sequence reads: CASSQSAGGNTIYF. The CDR3, as DNA: TGTGCCAGCAGCCAATCGGCGGGTGGAAACACCATATATTTT.

This rearrangement joins TRBV5-1 to TRBJ2-3; 10 nucleotides line up with TRBD2. The CDR3 totals 15 residues. Germline trimming cut 4 bases from V and 5 bases from J; bases unmatched to any gene: 7. Germline CDR1 is SGHRS and CDR2 is YFSETQ. The CDR3 sequence is CASSVSGRAGDTQYF. In nucleotides, the CDR3 is TGCGCCAGCAGCGTAAGCGGGAGGGCCGGAGATACGCAGTATTTT.

V and J are TRBV2 and TRBJ2-2, with D possibly called TRBD1 or TRBD2 (5 bases each). The CDR3 consists of 15 residues. V lost 5 bases and J 4 bases, leaving 14 bases between the germline ends. The germline gives CDR1 SNHLY, CDR2 FYNNEI. The DNA of the CDR3 is TGTGCCAGCAGTCCAAGGAGGACATTCACCGGGGAGCTGTTTTTT. Amino acid sequence: CASSPRRTFTGELFF.

This clonotype was found a few times. A much larger clone is a single base away; this may be a read error. The chain joins TRBV2 to TRBJ1-2; D possibly corresponds to TRBD1 (6 bases). CDR1 SNHLY and CDR2 FYNNEI come from the germline V gene. This CDR3 comprises 13 residues. The CDR3 loop reads CASSEDRAHGHTF. CDR3 in DNA: TGTGCCAGCAGTGAAGACAGGGCTCATGGCCACACCTTC.

This clonotype has at least ten counts. The J gene is TRBJ1-1, the V gene TRBV28; the match to TRBD1 covers 7 bases. The CDR3 extends over 13 amino acids. From germline, CDR1 is MDHEN and CDR2 SYDVKM. The V and J ends lost 5 bases and 7 bases, in that order; junction bases with no gene match: 7. The CDR3 nucleotides are TGTGCCAGCAGTCTAGGACAGGAGGGTGAAGCTTTCTTT. As protein: CASSLGQEGEAFF.

This clonotype has just a few counts. V and J are TRBV5-4 and TRBJ2-5, with 9 nucleotides matching TRBD1. The V segment lost 4 bases and the J segment 4 bases; nucleotides outside the gene matches: 2. This CDR3 contains 13 residues. The V gene's germline CDR1 is SGHNT and CDR2 YYREEE (reference sequence). The CDR3 nucleotides read TGTGCCAGCAGCACAGGGGGCGGAGAGACCCAGTACTTC. Its protein is CASSTGGGETQYF. The whole variable domain, remainder taken from reference TRBV5-4 and TRBJ2-5, is ETGVTQSPTHLIKTRGQQVTLRCSSQSGHNTVSWYQQALGQGPQFIFQYYREEENGRGNFPPRFSGLQFPNYSSELNVNALELDDSALYLCASSTGGGETQYFGPGTRLLVL.

This clonotype was seen at least ten times. V and J are TRBV3-1 and TRBJ2-7, with 8 bases lining up with TRBD2. Germline V lookup: CDR1 LGHDT, CDR2 YNNKEL (reference sequence). CDR3 length equals 16 residues. Germline trimming cut 0 bases from V and 0 bases from J; bases unmatched to any gene: 4. CDR3 amino acids: CASSQDTSGGSYEQYF. The CDR3 bases are TGTGCCAGCAGCCAAGACACTAGCGGAGGCTCCTACGAGCAGTACTTC.

With respect to this clonotype: The CDR3 does not end in the conserved phenylalanine or tryptophan, so this is likely a read error. The DNA of the CDR3 is TGTGCCAGCAACAAGGGGACTAGTTCCTACGAGCAGTACTCC. It translates to CASNKGTSSYEQYS. The V and J genes are TRBV12-3 or TRBV12-4 and TRBJ2-7; 8 nucleotides agree with TRBD2. V was clipped by 7 bases and J by 1 base; unmatched bases: 6. The CDR3 sequence is 14 residues long.

The chain has TRBV6-1 and TRBJ2-7, with D tentatively TRBD1 (6 bases). The CDR3 sequence is 14 residues long. V dropped 6 bases and J dropped 2 bases, with 14 bases sitting between them. Germline loops: CDR1 MNHNS, CDR2 SASEGT. The CDR3 nucleotides are TGTGCCAGCAGGGTGGACAGACCACCCTACGAGCAGTACTTC. Protein: CASRVDRPPYEQYF.

There are many counts of this clonotype. This sequence joins TRBV7-8 and TRBJ1-6; D gene uncertain. CDR3 size: 16 residues. Trimming removed 1 base at V and 0 bases at J, with 7 bases between. The V gene's germline CDR1 is SGHVS and CDR2 FQNEAQ. The CDR3, as DNA: TGTGCCAGCAGCTTAGAGGTCCACTCCTATAATTCACCCCTCCACTTT. Translation gives CASSLEVHSYNSPLHF. Together with reference TRBV7-8 and TRBJ1-6, the CDR3 gives the full variable domain: GAGVSQSPRYKVAKRGQDVALRCDPISGHVSLFWYQQALGQGPEFLTYFQNEAQLDKSGLPSDRFFAERPEGSVSTLKIQRTQQEDSAVYLCASSLEVHSYNSPLHFGNGTRLTVT.

In this sample, this clonotype turned up many times. The CDR3 DNA reads TGTGCCAGGTCCGGGACTAGCGGCACAGATACGCAGTATTTT. This translates into CARSGTSGTDTQYF. V usage is TRBV2 and J usage is TRBJ2-3; 10 positions agree with TRBD2. V shed 9 bases and J 1 base; nucleotides not matched to a gene: 4. CDR1 is SNHLY and CDR2 is FYNNEI in the germline V gene. This CDR3 spans 14 amino acids.

At least ten counts were recorded for this clonotype. The chain has TRBV5-1 and TRBJ1-2; no clear D. CDR1 and CDR2 from the germline V gene are SGHRS and YFSETQ. V was pared by 2 bases and J by 2 bases, with 13 bases between. This CDR3 contains 15 residues. The CDR3 DNA is TGCGCCAGCAGCTTAACTCCTACAGAGAACTATGGCTACACCTTC. As protein: CASSLTPTENYGYTF.

This clonotype appeared a few times. This chain's CDR3 is CASSLSRGGEQYF. DNA for the CDR3: TGTGCCAGCAGTTTATCCAGGGGCGGCGAGCAGTACTTC. The rearrangement links TRBV28 to TRBJ2-7; D possibly corresponds to TRBD1 (6 bases). The CDR3 runs to 13 residues. V gave up 1 base and J gave up 6 bases, with 10 bases separating them. Germline-derived CDR1 and CDR2 are MDHEN and SYDVKM. Complete variable domain (other parts from reference TRBV28 and TRBJ2-7): DVKVTQSSRYLVKRTGEKVFLECVQDMDHENMFWYRQDPGLGLRLIYFSYDVKMKEKGDIPEGYSVSREKKERFSLILESASTNQTSMYLCASSLSRGGEQYFGPGTRLTVT.